This TCR beta chain was obtained from a study of blood T cell repertoires in COVID-19. The CDR3 runs to 14 residues. Germline loops: CDR1 MNHEY, CDR2 SMNVEV (reference sequence). Trimming pared 3 bases from V and 7 bases from J, leaving 10 bases between. Per the original methods: By means of reference gene primer amplification, nucleated cell counts were estimated. Libraries were prepared by immunoSEQ multiplex PCR; TCRdb keeps only in-frame clonotypes and omits some of them. The DNA gave D and trimming, while V, J and clone size come from that table. This table has 200,000 to 250,000 clones, about 86% appearing once.

This chain connects TRBV27 to TRBJ1-6; D is ambiguous. The TCR was taken from a woman aged 50 to 65 with acute COVID-19. The sample was PBMCs or T cells enriched from blood (not recorded which). Here the CDR3 reads CASSFVQQNSPLHF. Here the CDR3 DNA reads TGTGCCAGCAGTTTTGTACAGCAGAATTCACCCCTCCACTTT.